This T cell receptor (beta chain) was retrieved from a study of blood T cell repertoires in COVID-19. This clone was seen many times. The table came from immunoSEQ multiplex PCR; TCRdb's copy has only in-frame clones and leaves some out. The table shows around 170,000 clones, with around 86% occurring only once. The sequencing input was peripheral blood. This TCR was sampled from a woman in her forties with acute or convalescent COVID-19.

The CDR3 reads CTSSQDYPEGYGYTF. The CDR3 DNA is TGCACCAGCAGCCAAGATTACCCAGAGGGCTATGGCTACACCTTC. The V gene is TRBV1, the J gene TRBJ1-2. TRBV1 is an annotated pseudogene. The CDR3 is made up of 15 amino acids.